This T cell receptor (beta chain) is from a study of T cell responses to AZD1222 COVID-19 vaccine. Per the germline V gene, CDR1 is SGHAT and CDR2 is FQNNGV. The V gene end was trimmed by 5 bases and the J gene end by 3 bases; junction bases not matched to a gene: 4. The CDR3 extends over 13 amino acids. TCRdb's table, derived via immunoSEQ multiplex PCR, lists solely in-frame clones and lacks some. The table lists 85,000 to 110,000 clones, 88% of them singletons. The clonotype originates from an adult in good health. V usage is TRBV11-2 and J usage is TRBJ2-7, with 7 bases aligning to TRBD1. Specimen: peripheral blood, collected on day 0 of AZD1222 vaccination. The CDR3 DNA follows: TGTGCCAGCAGCACGGGGACAGACTACGAGCAGTACTTC. This encodes CASSTGTDYEQYF.